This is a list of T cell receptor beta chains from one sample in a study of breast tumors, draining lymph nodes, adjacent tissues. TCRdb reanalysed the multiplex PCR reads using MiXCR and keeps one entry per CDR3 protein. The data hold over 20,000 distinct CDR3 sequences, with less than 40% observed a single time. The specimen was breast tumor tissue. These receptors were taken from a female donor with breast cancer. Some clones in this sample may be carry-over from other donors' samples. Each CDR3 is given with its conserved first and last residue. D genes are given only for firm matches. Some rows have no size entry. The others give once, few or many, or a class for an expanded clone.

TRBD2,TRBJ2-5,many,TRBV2,CASSQTSGRGETQYF,TGTGCCAGCAGTCAGACTAGCGGGAGGGGAGAGACCCAGTACTTC
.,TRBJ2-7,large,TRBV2,CASSPELWRTYEQYF,TGTGCCAGCAGTCCCGAGCTGTGGCGGACCTACGAGCAGTACTTC
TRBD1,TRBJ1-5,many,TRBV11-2,CASSRGQFNQPQHF,TGTGCCAGCAGCCGGGGACAGTTCAATCAGCCCCAGCATTTT
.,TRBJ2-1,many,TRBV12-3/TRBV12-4,CASSLVGGNEQFF,TGTGCCAGCAGTTTAGTGGGAGGCAATGAGCAGTTCTTC
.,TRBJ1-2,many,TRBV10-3,CAISEGPYGYTF,TGTGCCATCAGTGAAGGACCCTATGGCTACACCTTC
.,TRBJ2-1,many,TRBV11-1,CASSPSLERLSYNEQFF,TGTGCCAGCAGCCCCTCCCTTGAGCGGCTCTCCTACAATGAGCAGTTCTTC
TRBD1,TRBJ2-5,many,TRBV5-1,CASSDRGRGETQYF,TGCGCCAGCAGCGACAGGGGGCGAGGAGAGACCCAGTACTTC
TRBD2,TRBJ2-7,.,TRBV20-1,CSASSGTTKTYEQYF,TGCAGTGCTAGTTCCGGGACTACCAAAACCTACGAGCAGTACTTC
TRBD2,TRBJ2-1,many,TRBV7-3,CASSLFGGSSYNEQFF,TGTGCCAGCAGCTTATTTGGCGGGAGTTCCTACAATGAGCAGTTCTTC
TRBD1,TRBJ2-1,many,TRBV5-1,CASSFRRDRGLHEQFF,TGCGCCAGCAGCTTTCGCCGGGACAGGGGATTGCATGAGCAGTTCTTC
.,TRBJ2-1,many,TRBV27,CASKSGVGRGEQFF,TGTGCCAGCAAAAGTGGGGTAGGCCGTGGTGAGCAGTTCTTC
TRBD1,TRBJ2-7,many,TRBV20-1,CSARRPGQGHEQYF,TGCAGTGCTAGACGCCCCGGACAGGGCCACGAGCAGTACTTC
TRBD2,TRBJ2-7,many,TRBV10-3,CAISGGLAGSPYEQYF,TGTGCCATCAGTGGGGGATTAGCGGGATCCCCCTACGAGCAGTACTTC
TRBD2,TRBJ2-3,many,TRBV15,CATSSGRFDTQYF,TGTGCCACCAGCAGCGGGAGGTTCGATACGCAGTATTTT
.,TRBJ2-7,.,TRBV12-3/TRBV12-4,CASRDGGYEQYF,TGTGCCAGCAGGGACGGGGGCTACGAGCAGTACTTC
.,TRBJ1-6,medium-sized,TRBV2,CASSEAGNSPLHF,TGTGCCAGCAGTGAGGCGGGTAATTCACCCCTCCACTTT
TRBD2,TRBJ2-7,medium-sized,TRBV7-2,CASSFRLTSGSPYEQYF,TGTGCCAGCAGCTTCCGCCTTACTAGCGGGAGCCCCTACGAGCAGTACTTC
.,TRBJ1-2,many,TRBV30,CAWSVPADNYGYTF,TGTGCCTGGAGTGTACCGGCAGATAACTATGGCTACACCTTC
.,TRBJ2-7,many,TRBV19,CASSTGSPASGEQYF,TGTGCCAGTAGTACAGGGTCCCCCGCCAGTGGCGAGCAGTACTTC
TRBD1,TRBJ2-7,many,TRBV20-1,CSARRQGYEQYF,TGCAGTGCTAGGCGACAGGGATACGAGCAGTACTTC
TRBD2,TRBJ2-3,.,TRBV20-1,CSASDSGGVTDTQYF,TGCAGTGCTAGCGATAGCGGGGGGGTCACAGATACGCAGTATTTT
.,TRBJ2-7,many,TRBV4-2,CASSQVSERGDEQYF,TGTGCCAGCAGCCAAGTTTCGGAGAGGGGAGACGAGCAGTACTTC
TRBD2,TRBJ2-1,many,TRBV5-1,CASSLGASGSWEQFF,TGCGCCAGCAGCTTGGGGGCTAGCGGGAGTTGGGAGCAGTTCTTC
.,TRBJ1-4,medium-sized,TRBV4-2,CASSQDRGWDEKLFF,TGTGCCAGCAGCCAAGATCGGGGGTGGGATGAAAAACTGTTTTTT
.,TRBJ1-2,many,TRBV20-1,CRVGGEAGYTF,TGCAGGGTCGGGGGGGAGGCTGGCTACACCTTC
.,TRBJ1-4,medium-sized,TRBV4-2,CASSQLFRTDGNEKLFF,TGTGCCAGCAGCCAACTTTTTAGGACAGATGGTAATGAAAAACTGTTTTTT
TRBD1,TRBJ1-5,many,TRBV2,CASSPGDRDYQPQHF,TGTGCCAGCAGCCCGGGGGACAGGGATTATCAGCCCCAGCATTTT
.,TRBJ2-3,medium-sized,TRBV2,CASSENGEVTDTQYF,TGTGCCAGCAGTGAGAACGGAGAGGTCACAGATACGCAGTATTTT
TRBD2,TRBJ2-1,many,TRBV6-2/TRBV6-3,CASRILAGHNEQFF,TGTGCCAGCAGGATACTAGCGGGCCACAATGAGCAGTTCTTC
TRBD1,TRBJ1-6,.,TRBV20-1,CSASGTGTSPLHF,TGCAGTGCTAGTGGGACAGGGACTTCACCCCTCCACTTT
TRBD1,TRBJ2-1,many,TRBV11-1,CASSYTSPTGTGLFSSYNEQFF,TGTGCCAGCAGCTACACGTCCCCCACCGGGACAGGTCTTTTCAGCTCCTACAATGAGCAGTTCTTC
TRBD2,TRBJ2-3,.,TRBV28,CASSSLGGAGGRDTQYF,TGTGCCAGCAGTTCCCTCGGGGGAGCGGGAGGGCGGGATACGCAGTATTTT
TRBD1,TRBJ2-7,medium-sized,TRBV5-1,CASSLTGQAYEQYF,TGCGCCAGCAGCCTAACGGGACAGGCCTACGAGCAGTACTTC
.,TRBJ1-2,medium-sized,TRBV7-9,CASSLGLGYTF,TGTGCCAGCAGCTTAGGCCTAGGCTACACCTTC
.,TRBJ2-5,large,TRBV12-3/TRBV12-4,CASSPEIASETQYF,TGTGCCAGCAGCCCCGAAATAGCGTCGGAGACCCAGTACTTC
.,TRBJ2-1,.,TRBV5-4,CASSLPSRGNEQFF,TGTGCCAGCAGCTTGCCTAGTCGCGGCAATGAGCAGTTCTTC
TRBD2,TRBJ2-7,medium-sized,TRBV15,CATSRDRGTSDEQYF,TGTGCCACCAGCAGAGATAGAGGGACTAGCGACGAGCAGTACTTC
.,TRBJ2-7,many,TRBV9,CASSVEPERSEQYF,TGTGCCAGCAGCGTAGAACCCGAGAGGTCCGAGCAGTACTTC
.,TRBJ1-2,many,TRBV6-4,CASSPGTANYGYTF,TGTGCCAGCAGTCCCGGGACGGCGAACTATGGCTACACCTTC
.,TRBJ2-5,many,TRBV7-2,CASSFSETQYF,TGTGCCAGCAGCTTTTCAGAGACCCAGTACTTC
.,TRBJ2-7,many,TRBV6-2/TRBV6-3,CASRTRQAPTYEQYF,TGTGCCAGCAGAACTCGACAGGCGCCGACCTACGAGCAGTACTTC
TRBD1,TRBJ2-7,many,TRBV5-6,CASSLPVGTGVMYEQYF,TGTGCCAGCAGCTTACCTGTCGGGACAGGGGTCATGTACGAGCAGTACTTC